A single sample gave rise to the 7 T cell receptor beta chains below, sequenced in a study of T cells after yellow fever vaccination. TCRdb used MiXCR to reprocess the 5' RACE reads, holding one entry per CDR3 protein. In the table there are some 600,000 distinct CDR3 sequences, around 16% of which are singletons. The specimen comprised PBMCs, sampled 5 to 6 days after the first yellow fever vaccination. The receptor set was obtained from a man between 18 and 35 years old who received the YFV17D yellow fever vaccine.

This clonotype has a count of ten or more. The rearrangement links TRBV28 to TRBJ1-5; D perhaps matches TRBD1 (6 bases). The CDR3 spans 14 residues. The V gene lost 3 bases and the J gene lost 5 bases, with 11 bases spanning the gap. Germline V lookup: CDR1 MDHEN, CDR2 SYDVKM. The CDR3, as DNA: TGTGCCAGCAGTTTGAGCCAGGGGTATCAGCCCCAGCATTTT. Translating it yields CASSLSQGYQPQHF.

The gene calls are TRBV10-3 and TRBJ1-5; unclear D gene. Germline V gene lookup returns CDR1 ENHRY and CDR2 SYGVKD. The CDR3 has 13 residues. V was pared by 4 bases and J by 3 bases, with 7 bases between. The CDR3 coding sequence is TGTGCCATCAGTGTGAGTGACAATCAGCCCCAGCATTTT. As protein: CAISVSDNQPQHF.

In this sample, this clonotype turned up a few times. The gene calls are TRBV5-6 and TRBJ2-1; D not resolved. Looked up from germline, CDR1 is SGHDT and CDR2 is YYEEEE. The CDR3 has 13 amino acids. Trimming took 7 bases from V and 0 from J, leaving 8 bases between them. The CDR3 loop reads CASLRSSYNEQFF. The CDR3 coding sequence is TGTGCCAGCCTGAGGAGCTCCTACAATGAGCAGTTCTTC.

This clonotype came up many times. The chain employs TRBV6-2 or TRBV6-3 and TRBJ2-7, with D perhaps given as TRBD1 or TRBD2 (5 bases each). The germline gives CDR1 MNHEY, CDR2 SVGEGT. V gave up 2 bases and J gave up 3 bases, with 14 bases separating them. The CDR3 has 15 residues. Written as DNA, the CDR3 is TGTGCCAGCAGTTACCAGGCAGGGAGCTACTACGAGCAGTACTTC. Its translation is CASSYQAGSYYEQYF.

This clonotype was seen a handful of times. The chain carries TRBV18 and TRBJ1-2, with D perhaps matching TRBD1 (6 bases). The length of the CDR3 is 14 residues. Per germline, CDR1 KGHSH and CDR2 LQKENI. Trimming removed 4 bases at V and 4 bases at J, with 13 bases between. The CDR3 here is CASSLKGGSYGYTF. The DNA of the CDR3 is TGTGCCAGCTCACTCAAGGGGGGCAGCTATGGCTACACCTTC.

This clonotype has only a few counts. This chain links TRBV19 with TRBJ1-2, with D maybe TRBD1 (5 bases). From germline, CDR1 is LNHDA and CDR2 SQIVND (reference sequence). This CDR3 has 13 amino acids. Trimming took off 3 bases at V and 8 bases at J, with 13 bases between the two ends. The CDR3 loop is CASSMAAGHGYTF. The CDR3 DNA sequence: TGTGCCAGTAGTATGGCGGCAGGGCACGGCTACACCTTC.

This clonotype was detected a few times. The rearrangement uses TRBV12-3 or TRBV12-4 and TRBJ2-1; no reliable D call. The CDR3 has 12 residues. Trimming shortened V by 6 bases and J by 2 bases, and 5 bases separated the two germline ends. The DNA of the CDR3 is TGTGCCAGCAGGGAACCCTACAATGAGCAGTTCTTC. It codes for CASREPYNEQFF.